The next 26 T cell receptor beta chains were all read from a single sample in a study of vaccination and CD4 T cells after COVID-19. The antigens for these receptors are not known. Oncomine TCR Beta short-read sequencing was applied to DNA from cultured CD4+ T cells. TCRdb re-derived calls from the PCR reads in MiXCR, one entry per CDR3 protein. The repertoire consists of roughly 15,000 distinct CDR3 sequences, with about half occurring once and the leading ten covering under 15%. Indicated treatment: approximately 11-day PBMC culture with coronavirus spike peptide pools or control peptides (ViraFEST assay). The sequenced material came from CD4+ T cells from blood, cultured in vitro. The receptors derive from a human donor who had recovered from COVID-19.

The rearrangement links TRBV11-2 to TRBJ2-5; TRBD1 matches at 7 bases. Germline V lookup: CDR1 SGHAT, CDR2 FQNNGV. V trimming: 1 base; J trimming: 5 bases; junction bases outside the gene matches: 4. The CDR3 is 14 amino acids. As DNA, the CDR3 is TGTGCCAGCAGCTTAGCGACAGGGTACGAGACCCAGTACTTC. It yields the protein CASSLATGYETQYF.

This chain uses TRBV27 with TRBJ2-1, with 7 bases lining up with TRBD1. The length of the CDR3 is 15 residues. Germline assignment: CDR1 MNHEY and CDR2 SMNVEV (reference sequence). V lost 5 bases to trimming and J lost 0 bases; unmatched junction nucleotides: 4. CDR3 region: CASSDSGGSYNEQFF. CDR3 DNA: TGTGCCAGCAGTGACTCAGGGGGCTCCTACAATGAGCAGTTCTTC.

In its sample, this clonotype was seen a few times. The chain combines TRBV11-2 with TRBJ1-2, with 7 positions matching TRBD1. V shed 8 bases and J 4 bases; nucleotides not matched to a gene: 10. The germline V gene encodes CDR1 SGHAT and CDR2 FQNNGV. The CDR3 runs to 14 residues. CDR3 sequence reads: CASGYPDRFYGYTF. CDR3 DNA sequence: TGTGCCAGCGGATACCCGGACAGGTTCTATGGCTACACCTTC.

This chain connects TRBV20-1 to TRBJ2-2; 7 positions match TRBD1. The CDR3 contains 15 residues. The germline gives CDR1 DFQATT, CDR2 SNEGSKA (reference sequence). V was pared by 2 bases and J by 5 bases, with 8 bases of the junction left unmatched. CDR3 in DNA: TGCAGTGCTAGAACCCCTACAGGGGCTACCGGGGAGCTGTTTTTT. This translates into CSARTPTGATGELFF.

The rearrangement links TRBV20-1 to TRBJ1-1, with 9 bases aligning to TRBD1. The V and J ends lost 6 bases and 5 bases, in that order; junction bases with no gene match: 7. Germline V gene lookup returns CDR1 DFQATT and CDR2 SNEGSKA (reference sequence). The CDR3 sequence is 13 residues long. The CDR3 region is CSAITGGGTEAFF. DNA of the CDR3: TGCAGTGCAATAACAGGGGGCGGGACTGAAGCTTTCTTT.

The chain links TRBV19 to TRBJ2-3, with 7 bases that match TRBD1. This CDR3 comprises 13 residues. Germline trimming cut 9 bases from V and 3 bases from J; bases unmatched to any gene: 6. Germline CDR1 LNHDA, CDR2 SQIVND (reference sequence). The CDR3: CASPGQRTDTQYF. CDR3 sequence (DNA): TGTGCCAGCCCGGGACAGAGAACAGATACGCAGTATTTT.

This clonotype came up a few times. CDR3 coding DNA: TGCAGTGCTAGTTACAGGCAGGGGGCGTACAAACTGTTTTTT. Amino acids: CSASYRQGAYKLFF. The chain joins TRBV20-1 to TRBJ1-4, with 8 bases fitting TRBD1. V lost 3 bases and J lost 11; bases outside the gene matches: 11. CDR1 is DFQATT and CDR2 is SNEGSKA in the germline V gene (reference sequence). The length of the CDR3 is 14 residues.

The CDR3 here is CSARGQGAPSSYNEQFF. In DNA form, the CDR3 reads TGCAGTGCTAGGGGACAGGGGGCCCCGAGCTCCTACAATGAGCAGTTCTTC. The rearrangement links TRBV20-1 to TRBJ2-1; 12 nucleotides align to TRBD1. Germline CDR1 is DFQATT and CDR2 is SNEGSKA (reference sequence). Trimming took 3 bases from V and 0 from J; bases not matched to a gene: 6. The CDR3 has 17 residues.

This clonotype is medium-sized within its sample. The chain links TRBV7-8 to TRBJ1-5; a weak D match, TRBD1 (5 bases). Per germline, CDR1 SGHVS and CDR2 FQNEAQ. The CDR3 length is 13 residues. Trimming removed 5 bases from V and 4 bases from J, with 9 bases in between. This CDR3 is CASSPRQNQPQHF. CDR3 nucleotides: TGTGCCAGCAGCCCTCGACAGAATCAGCCCCAGCATTTT.

This chain uses TRBV11-1 with TRBJ2-7, with 8 bases identical to TRBD1. The J segment lost 2 bases and the V segment lost 5 bases, leaving 14 bases of the junction unmatched. CDR1 SGHAT and CDR2 FQDESV come from the germline V gene (reference sequence). This CDR3 is 17 amino acids long. The CDR3 loop reads CASSLKSGTGSAYEQYF. CDR3 coding DNA: TGTGCCAGCAGCCTAAAGTCAGGGACAGGTTCCGCCTACGAGCAGTACTTC.

The chain carries TRBV29-1 and TRBJ1-1; D call uncertain. The length of the CDR3 is 15 residues. Trimming removed 2 bases from V and 1 base from J, with 14 bases in between. The germline CDR1 and CDR2 sequences are SQVTM and ANQGSEA. In DNA, the CDR3 is TGCAGCGTTGAATACCCTGCCAGATGGAACACTGAAGCTTTCTTT. Translating gives CSVEYPARWNTEAFF.

A remark on this clonotype: A read error may account for a junction end that differs from germline. This rearrangement joins TRBV7-2 to TRBJ1-2; tentative D call: TRBD1 (5 bases). The CDR3 has 16 amino acids. Germline V gives CDR1 SGHTA, CDR2 FQGNSA. The CDR3 DNA sequence: TGTGCCAGCAGCCAGACGTCGAATGCGGCAGGGCGAGGCTACGCCTTC. Its translation is CASSQTSNAAGRGYAF. The full variable domain, rest sourced from reference TRBV7-2 and TRBJ1-2, is GAGVSQSPSNKVTEKGKDVELRCDPISGHTALYWYRQSLGQGLEFLIYFQGNSAPDKSGLPSDRFSAERTGGSVSTLTIQRTQQEDSAVYLCASSQTSNAAGRGYAFGSGTRLTVV.

The chain links TRBV28 to TRBJ2-1; D ambiguous. There are 13 residues in the CDR3. V shed 10 bases and J shed 0 bases, with 10 bases lying between them. Germline V gene data show CDR1 as MDHEN and CDR2 as SYDVKM. This chain's CDR3 is CAIRGRSYNEQFF. The CDR3, as DNA: TGTGCCATCCGAGGCCGCTCCTACAATGAGCAGTTCTTC.

This clonotype has a handful of counts. CDR3 sequence: CASSREGAINQPQHF. CDR3 DNA: TGTGCCAGCAGTAGAGAGGGGGCAATCAATCAGCCCCAGCATTTT. The chain has TRBV6-1 and TRBJ1-5, with 7 nucleotides matching TRBD1. This CDR3 has 15 residues. CDR1 and CDR2 (germline): MNHNS, SASEGT. The trim removed 5 bases at V and 3 bases at J, leaving 7 bases unmatched.

This clonotype was seen a few times. The chain links TRBV7-9 to TRBJ2-7, with D tentatively TRBD1 (6 bases). CDR1 SEHNR and CDR2 FQNEAQ come from the germline V gene (reference sequence). V dropped 5 bases and J dropped 7 bases, with 21 bases sitting between them. CDR3 length: 15 amino acids. The CDR3 DNA sequence: TGTGCCAGCAGCCACACCGGGACACCACCGGGGGAGCAGTACTTC. It yields the protein CASSHTGTPPGEQYF.

This chain uses TRBV28 with TRBJ1-2; tentatively, D is TRBD1 (6 bases). The CDR3 is 13 residues long. CDR1 and CDR2 from the germline V gene are MDHEN and SYDVKM. The V end lost 10 bases, the J end lost 4 bases, and 16 bases lay between the germline ends. The CDR3 here is CATDPRGAYGYTF. In DNA, the CDR3 is TGTGCCACCGACCCCCGGGGGGCCTATGGCTACACCTTC.

This clonotype was seen more than once but under ten times. The chain couples TRBV4-2 to TRBJ2-2; D gene ambiguous. This CDR3 spans 15 amino acids. From germline, CDR1 is LGHNA and CDR2 YNFKEQ. V was clipped by 3 bases and J by 4 bases, with 12 bases between them. The DNA of the CDR3 is TGTGCCAGCAGCCAGGTCATAGAAGGCACCGGGGAGCTGTTTTTT. This codes for CASSQVIEGTGELFF.

The genes are TRBV7-2 and TRBJ2-7; D is possibly TRBD1 (6 bases). Trimming removed 1 base at V and 2 bases at J, with 9 bases between. The CDR3 loop spans 14 amino acids. CDR1 and CDR2 (germline): SGHTA, FQGNSA. The CDR3 reads CASSLGTAPYEQYF. The CDR3 DNA reads as TGTGCCAGCAGCTTAGGGACAGCACCCTACGAGCAGTACTTC.

In its sample, this clonotype was seen a few times. The CDR3 reads CASSLGQDNSPLHF. The DNA of the CDR3 is TGTGCCAGCAGCTTAGGACAGGATAATTCACCCCTCCACTTT. The chain uses TRBV5-4 and TRBJ1-6, with 7 bases aligning to TRBD1. Germline V gene data show CDR1 as SGHNT and CDR2 as YYREEE (reference sequence). V shed 2 bases, J shed 5 bases, and the junction held 1 base outside the gene matches. The CDR3 loop spans 14 amino acids.

The chain has TRBV12-3 or TRBV12-4 and TRBJ1-5; D unresolved. There are 16 residues in the CDR3. V lost 6 bases, J lost 3 bases, and 18 bases lay in between. As DNA, the CDR3 is TGTGCCAGCAGAGACTCTCGTGGCAGCCACAATCAGCCCCAGCATTTT. Protein: CASRDSRGSHNQPQHF.

The rearrangement uses TRBV30 and TRBJ2-7; D unresolved. In germline, CDR1 is GTSNPN, CDR2 SVGIG (reference sequence). Trimming left V 0 bases short and J 0 bases short, with 9 bases between. The CDR3 loop spans 14 amino acids. The CDR3 DNA reads TGTGCCTGGAGTGTAGGCGGCAACTCCTACGAGCAGTACTTC. Translation gives CAWSVGGNSYEQYF. The variable domain in full, completed from reference TRBV30 and TRBJ2-7, reads SQTIHQWPATLVQPVGSPLSLECTVEGTSNPNLYWYRQAAGRGLQLLFYSVGIGQISSEVPQNLSASRPQDRQFILSSKKLLLSDSGFYLCAWSVGGNSYEQYFGPGTRLTVT.

This clonotype has more than one count but fewer than ten. The rearrangement links TRBV19 to TRBJ1-1; D unclear. Germline V gene lookup returns CDR1 LNHDA and CDR2 SQIVND (reference sequence). This CDR3 comprises 14 residues. Trimming took off 3 bases at V and 2 bases at J, with 10 bases between the two ends. CDR3 in DNA: TGTGCCAGTAGTATTGACGGACCTAACACTGAAGCTTTCTTT. It specifies CASSIDGPNTEAFF.

The chain uses TRBV6-1 and TRBJ2-7, with 7 nucleotides matching TRBD1. J gave up 1 base and V 7 bases, and 7 bases lay outside the gene matches. The CDR3 has 14 residues. Germline V CDR1 and CDR2: MNHNS, SASEGT. This CDR3 is CASTSDRFSYEQYF. CDR3 in DNA: TGTGCCAGCACCTCGGACAGGTTTTCCTACGAGCAGTACTTC.

The V and J genes are TRBV5-4 and TRBJ1-6, with a tentative D call TRBD1 (6 bases). CDR1 is SGHNT and CDR2 is YYREEE in the germline V gene (reference sequence). This CDR3 spans 14 amino acids. V was clipped by 0 bases and J by 10 bases, with 11 bases between them. The CDR3 sequence: CASSLDRDNSPLHF. CDR3 sequence (DNA): TGTGCCAGCAGCTTGGACAGGGACAACTCACCCCTCCACTTT.

The chain combines TRBV5-4 with TRBJ2-1; 7 bases align to TRBD1. CDR1 is SGHNT, CDR2 YYREEE, per germline (reference sequence). With V trimmed by 0 bases and J by 1 base, 4 bases remained unmatched. The CDR3 totals 16 residues. Here the CDR3 reads CASSLGGQESYNEQFF. The DNA for the CDR3 is TGTGCCAGCAGCTTGGGAGGACAGGAGTCCTACAATGAGCAGTTCTTC.

This chain joins TRBV10-3 and TRBJ1-1, with no clear D. Per the germline V gene, CDR1 is ENHRY and CDR2 is SYGVKD. The length of the CDR3 is 14 residues. Trimming removed 0 bases from V and 5 bases from J, with 10 bases in between. The CDR3: CAISESEWQTEAFF. DNA for the CDR3: TGTGCCATCAGTGAGTCGGAGTGGCAAACTGAAGCTTTCTTT.